These 20 T cell receptor beta chains originate from one sample sequenced in a study of T-cell memory formation after mild COVID-19. TCRdb used MiXCR to reprocess the 5' RACE reads, holding one entry per CDR3 protein. The repertoire consists of under 350,000 distinct CDR3 sequences, with 15% to 20% occurring once and the leading ten covering approximately 25%. Sequencing was performed on PBMCs or a T cell subset sorted from them (not recorded which). These receptors all stem from a man between 18 and 35 years old who had mild COVID-19 (a few samples of this study predate the infection). Cell type and time point are not known.

The DNA of the CDR3 is TGTGCCAGCAGCCCCCAGGGGGGTGCACCTAGCACAGATACGCAGTATTTT. Its protein is CASSPQGGAPSTDTQYF. The chain carries TRBV7-3 and TRBJ2-3; tentatively, D is TRBD1 (7 bases). Trimming removed 5 bases from V and 0 bases from J, with 18 bases in between. The germline gives CDR1 SGHTA, CDR2 FQGTGA. This CDR3 is 17 amino acids long. Drawing the rest from reference TRBV7-3 and TRBJ2-3, the complete variable domain is GAGVSQTPSNKVTEKGKYVELRCDPISGHTALYWYRQSLGQGPEFLIYFQGTGAADDSGLPNDRFFAVRPEGSVSTLKIQRTERGDSAVYLCASSPQGGAPSTDTQYFGPGTRLTVL.

The chain is built from TRBV7-3 and TRBJ2-5; 9 nucleotides match TRBD1. The CDR3 covers 15 residues. Germline CDR1 and CDR2: SGHTA and FQGTGA. The junction had 6 bases not matched to a gene; V was cut back by 6 bases and J by 1 base. For the CDR3, the DNA is TGTGCCAGCAGTTCACAGGGGGCGGCCCAAGAGACCCAGTACTTC. The encoded protein is CASSSQGAAQETQYF.

The chain recombines TRBV20-1 with TRBJ1-4; D remains ambiguous. Looked up from germline, CDR1 is DFQATT and CDR2 is SNEGSKA (reference sequence). The CDR3 runs to 13 residues. Between the trimmed V and J ends, which lost 5 bases and 8 bases, there was a span of 15 bases. The CDR3 reads CSAQGRAEEKLFF. CDR3 DNA sequence: TGCAGTGCTCAAGGGAGGGCCGAAGAAAAACTGTTTTTT.

This CDR3 is CASSLSQRENTGELFF. In nucleotides, the CDR3 is TGTGCCAGCAGCTTAAGCCAGCGGGAGAACACCGGGGAGCTGTTTTTT. V is TRBV7-3 and J is TRBJ2-2; TRBD2 aligns across 7 bases. CDR3 length equals 16 residues. J gave up 1 base and V 1 base, and 3 bases lay outside the gene matches. Germline V lookup: CDR1 SGHTA, CDR2 FQGTGA.

This clonotype was seen repeatedly, ten times or more. This rearrangement joins TRBV4-3 to TRBJ2-2; D possibly corresponds to TRBD2 (5 bases). The ends were cut back, 0 bases at V and 7 bases at J, with 12 bases in the middle. Germline CDR1 reads LGHNA; CDR2 reads YSLEER. The CDR3 length is 15 residues. The CDR3, as DNA: TGCGCCAGCAGCCAAGATCGAGGGTATGGCGGGGAGCTGTTTTTT. It yields the protein CASSQDRGYGGELFF.

A few counts support this clonotype. The chain combines TRBV20-1 with TRBJ2-3, with TRBD2 matching 11 bases. CDR3 length: 16 amino acids. Per germline, CDR1 DFQATT and CDR2 SNEGSKA (reference sequence). J gave up 6 bases and V 0 bases, and 8 bases lay outside the gene matches. The CDR3 coding sequence is TGCAGTGCTAGAGATTTGCCGAGGACTAGCGGGGATACGCAGTATTTT. Its protein product is CSARDLPRTSGDTQYF.

This clonotype was detected only a few times. The rearrangement uses TRBV2 and TRBJ1-4; 7 bases fit TRBD1. V lost 7 bases to trimming and J lost 0 bases; unmatched junction nucleotides: 14. Germline assignment: CDR1 SNHLY and CDR2 FYNNEI. The CDR3 extends over 18 amino acids. DNA for the CDR3: TGTGCCAGCACCTTGGGACAGACCCTCGGTTCAACTAATGAAAAACTGTTTTTT. Translated, it gives CASTLGQTLGSTNEKLFF.

The chain uses TRBV7-9 and TRBJ2-5, with D possibly matching TRBD2 (5 bases). The germline V gene has CDR1 SEHNR and CDR2 FQNEAQ (reference sequence). The CDR3 spans 14 residues. V was pared by 4 bases and J by 5 bases, with 14 bases between. The DNA for the CDR3 is TGTGCCAGCAGCTCAACCGGGGATTCGGAGACCCAGTACTTC. It encodes CASSSTGDSETQYF.

This clonotype was picked up a small number of times. The gene calls are TRBV9 and TRBJ2-5; D gene unclear. Germline V gene sequence: CDR1 SGDLS, CDR2 YYNGEE. V lost 1 base to trimming and J lost 0 bases, with 10 bases between them. CDR3 length: 15 amino acids. The CDR3 sequence is CASSVSGDNQETQYF. The CDR3 DNA reads TGTGCCAGCAGCGTATCAGGAGACAACCAAGAGACCCAGTACTTC.

This rearrangement joins TRBV18 to TRBJ2-7, with D maybe TRBD1 (6 bases). V gave up 3 bases and J gave up 0 bases, with 9 bases separating them. CDR1 is KGHSH and CDR2 is LQKENI in the germline V gene. The CDR3 is 14 amino acids. CDR3 sequence (DNA): TGTGCCAGCTCACCTGGACAGTTCTCCTACGAGCAGTACTTC. Translated, it gives CASSPGQFSYEQYF.

The rearrangement joins TRBV29-1 to TRBJ1-3; D is unclear. The V gene lost 7 bases and the J gene lost 0 bases, with 10 bases spanning the gap. CDR1 is SQVTM and CDR2 is ANQGSEA in the germline V gene. The CDR3 loop spans 13 amino acids. The CDR3 sequence: CSATDLSGNTIYF. CDR3 sequence (DNA): TGCAGCGCAACTGATCTCTCTGGAAACACCATATATTTT.

This clonotype was found a few times. DNA of the CDR3: TGTGCCAGCAGTTACGGGCAGGGACTAGCCAAAAACATTCAGTACTTC. Its protein product is CASSYGQGLAKNIQYF. The chain has TRBV6-6 and TRBJ2-4; D perhaps matches TRBD2 (6 bases). Between the trimmed V and J ends, which lost 2 bases and 0 bases, there was a span of 11 bases. The CDR3 spans 16 residues. CDR1 MNHNY and CDR2 SVGAGI come from the germline V gene (reference sequence).

DNA of the CDR3: TGTGCCAGCTCACCGATGGACAGCTCTGGAAACACCATATATTTT. It translates to CASSPMDSSGNTIYF. The rearrangement joins TRBV18 to TRBJ1-3; D might be TRBD1 (6 bases). CDR1 KGHSH and CDR2 LQKENI come from the germline V gene. The CDR3 has 15 amino acids. Trimming took off 3 bases at V and 0 bases at J, with 9 bases between the two ends.

The table lists this clonotype with a few counts. The rearrangement links TRBV28 to TRBJ2-5, with 8 nucleotides matching TRBD2. The J segment lost 0 bases and the V segment lost 1 base, leaving 13 bases of the junction unmatched. Looked up from germline, CDR1 is MDHEN and CDR2 is SYDVKM. The length of the CDR3 is 19 residues. In nucleotides, the CDR3 is TGTGCCAGCAGTTTATCACCCTACCGGGTAGCGGGATACCAAGAGACCCAGTACTTC. Protein sequence: CASSLSPYRVAGYQETQYF.

This clonotype came up a few times. V usage is TRBV7-2 and J usage is TRBJ2-1; no firm D call. Germline V gives CDR1 SGHTA, CDR2 FQGNSA. V lost 3 bases and J lost 3, with 9 bases in between. CDR3 size: 14 residues. The CDR3 coding sequence is TGTGCCAGCAGCTTGATCCTAGGCTACAATGAGCAGTTCTTC. This sequence encodes CASSLILGYNEQFF.

This clonotype was counted between two and nine times. J is TRBJ2-1 and V is TRBV20-1; D gene uncertain. V was shortened by 3 bases and J by 4 bases, with 19 bases between the two germline ends. The length of the CDR3 is 16 residues. The germline CDR1 and CDR2 sequences are DFQATT and SNEGSKA (reference sequence). DNA of the CDR3: TGCAGTGCTAGGAAACCCCTTTCCCTTTCTTACAATGAGCAGTTCTTC. The encoded protein is CSARKPLSLSYNEQFF.

The chain uses TRBV6-1 and TRBJ2-4; TRBD1 aligns across 10 bases. The CDR3 consists of 14 residues. The V gene end was trimmed by 6 bases and the J gene end by 7 bases; junction bases not matched to a gene: 6. The germline gives CDR1 MNHNS, CDR2 SASEGT. The CDR3 region is CASSDRGRMNIQYF. The DNA of the CDR3 is TGTGCCAGCAGCGACAGGGGGCGGATGAACATTCAGTACTTC.

J is TRBJ1-2 and V is TRBV5-1; D might be TRBD1 (5 bases). The V gene lost 0 bases and the J gene lost 7 bases, with 13 bases spanning the gap. Germline CDR1 SGHRS, CDR2 YFSETQ. CDR3 length: 14 amino acids. CDR3 nucleotides: TGCGCCAGCAGCTTGGAATCGGGACGGCTTGGCTACACCTTC. This codes for CASSLESGRLGYTF.

This clonotype was detected only a few times. V and J are TRBV12-3 or TRBV12-4 and TRBJ1-1; TRBD1 is a possible D gene (6 bases). Trimming stripped 6 bases from V and 7 bases from J, with 15 bases between. There are 13 residues in the CDR3. CDR3 loop: CASSQLTGFEAFF. For the CDR3, the DNA is TGTGCCAGCAGCCAACTGACAGGTTTTGAAGCTTTCTTT.

This clonotype was seen at least ten times. J is TRBJ2-5 and V is TRBV5-1; 7 nucleotides agree with TRBD1. The J segment lost 4 bases and the V segment lost 0 bases, leaving 6 bases of the junction unmatched. The CDR3 consists of 15 residues. Per germline, CDR1 SGHRS and CDR2 YFSETQ. CDR3 nucleotides: TGCGCCAGCAGCTTGGCTCCACAGGGGAGAGAGACCCAGTACTTC. Amino acids: CASSLAPQGRETQYF. Filled out from reference TRBV5-1 and TRBJ2-5, the complete variable domain reads KAGVTQTPRYLIKTRGQQVTLSCSPISGHRSVSWYQQTPGQGLQFLFEYFSETQRNKGNFPGRFSGRQFSNSRSEMNVSTLELGDSALYLCASSLAPQGRETQYFGPGTRLLVL.